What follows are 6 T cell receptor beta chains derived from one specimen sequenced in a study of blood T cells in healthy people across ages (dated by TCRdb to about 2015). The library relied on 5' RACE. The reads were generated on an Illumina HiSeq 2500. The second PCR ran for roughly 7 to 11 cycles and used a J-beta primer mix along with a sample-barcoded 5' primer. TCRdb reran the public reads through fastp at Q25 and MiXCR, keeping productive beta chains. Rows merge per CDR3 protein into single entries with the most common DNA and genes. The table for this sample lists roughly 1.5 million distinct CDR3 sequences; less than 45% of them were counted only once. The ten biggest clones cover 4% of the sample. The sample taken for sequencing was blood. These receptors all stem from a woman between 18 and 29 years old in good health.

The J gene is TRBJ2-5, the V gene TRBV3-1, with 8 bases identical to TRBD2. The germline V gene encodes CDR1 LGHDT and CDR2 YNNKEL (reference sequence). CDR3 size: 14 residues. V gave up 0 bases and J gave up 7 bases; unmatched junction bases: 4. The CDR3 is CASSQDGTRATQYF. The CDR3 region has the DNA TGTGCCAGCAGCCAAGACGGGACTAGAGCGACCCAGTACTTC.

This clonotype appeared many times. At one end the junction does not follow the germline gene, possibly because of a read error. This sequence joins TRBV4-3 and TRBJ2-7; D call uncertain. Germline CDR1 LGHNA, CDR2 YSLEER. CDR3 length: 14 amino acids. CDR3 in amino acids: CASSQGLGSYEQYF. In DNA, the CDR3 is TGTGCCAGCAGCCAAGGTTTGGGTAGCTACGAGCAGTACTTC.

The CDR3 loop is CASRRDGGYTF. In DNA form, the CDR3 reads TGTGCCAGCAGAAGGGACGGAGGCTACACCTTC. The chain couples TRBV6-5 to TRBJ1-2; D perhaps matches TRBD1 (5 bases). The V and J ends lost 6 bases and 8 bases respectively, with 10 bases between them. The CDR3 runs 11 residues. The germline CDR1 and CDR2 sequences are MNHEY and SVGAGI.

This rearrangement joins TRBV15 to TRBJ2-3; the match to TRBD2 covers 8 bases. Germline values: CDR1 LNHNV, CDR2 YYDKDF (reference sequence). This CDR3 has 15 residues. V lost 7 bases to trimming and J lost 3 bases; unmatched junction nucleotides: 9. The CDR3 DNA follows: TGTGCCACCACCGAGACTAGCGAGACGACAGATACGCAGTATTTT. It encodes CATTETSETTDTQYF.

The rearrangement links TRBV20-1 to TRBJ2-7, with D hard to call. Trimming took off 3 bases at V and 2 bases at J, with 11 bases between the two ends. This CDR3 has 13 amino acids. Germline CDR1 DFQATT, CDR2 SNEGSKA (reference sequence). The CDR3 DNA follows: TGCAGTGCTAGGATCCCGCGTACCTACGAGCAGTACTTC. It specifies CSARIPRTYEQYF.

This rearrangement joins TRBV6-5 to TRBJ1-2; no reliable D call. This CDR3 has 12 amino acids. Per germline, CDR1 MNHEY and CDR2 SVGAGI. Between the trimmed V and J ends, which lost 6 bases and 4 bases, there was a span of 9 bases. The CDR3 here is CASRSDSYGYTF. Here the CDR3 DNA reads TGTGCCAGCAGGTCTGATTCCTATGGCTACACCTTC.